The 29 T cell receptor beta chains below were found in one sample sequenced in a study of blood T cells in healthy people across ages. It was with a sample-barcoded 5' primer and a J-beta primer mix that a second PCR of roughly 7 to 12 cycles was run. Using its own MiXCR run on the 5' RACE reads, TCRdb lists one record per CDR3 protein. The sample includes some 1,800,000 distinct CDR3 sequences, approximately 39% seen only once; the top ten take 23%. Material: blood. The receptors were sampled from a human donor in good health.

V gene TRBV24-1 combines with J gene TRBJ2-5; D call uncertain. The J call is uncertain, as TRBJ2-7 better fits the DNA end. The CDR3 has 13 residues. Germline assignment: CDR1 KGHDR and CDR2 SFDVKD. CDR3 nucleotides: TGTGCCACCAGTGCGGGCGAAGCCTACGAGCAGTACTTC. Translating gives CATSAGEAYEQYF.

The CDR3 coding sequence is TGTGCCAGCAGCTTAGGGCAGGGTTCACCTTATGGCTACACCTTC. Translating it yields CASSLGQGSPYGYTF. The chain is built from TRBV11-3 and TRBJ1-2; D might be TRBD1 (5 bases). V dropped 1 base and J dropped 5 bases, with 14 bases sitting between them. CDR3 length: 15 residues. Germline values: CDR1 SGHNT, CDR2 YENEEA.

This clonotype has just a few counts. V is TRBV5-1 and J is TRBJ2-4; TRBD2 is a possible D gene (5 bases). This CDR3 contains 13 residues. Trimming pared 4 bases from V and 8 bases from J, leaving 13 bases between. Germline V gene data show CDR1 as SGHRS and CDR2 as YFSETQ. In nucleotides, the CDR3 is TGCGCCAGCAGCCCAGAGGGATCAGACATTCAGTACTTC. Its translation: CASSPEGSDIQYF.

The chain recombines TRBV20-1 with TRBJ2-5; 8 bases are shared with TRBD1. The DNA matches TRBJ2-7 better at its end, which makes the J call doubtful. Germline V gene data show CDR1 as DFQATT and CDR2 as SNEGSKA (reference sequence). The CDR3 has 12 amino acids. The CDR3 region is CSAGQDSYEQYF. In DNA, the CDR3 is TGCAGTGCGGGACAGGACTCCTACGAGCAGTACTTC.

This chain joins TRBV20-1 and TRBJ1-2; TRBD1 agrees at 10 bases. Germline V CDR1 and CDR2: DFQATT, SNEGSKA (reference sequence). There are 13 residues in the CDR3. Trimming removed 6 bases from V and 10 bases from J; junction bases left unmatched: 11. CDR3 sequence (DNA): TGCAGTGCGTGGACAGGGGGGGAGGATGACTACACCTTC. Translated: CSAWTGGEDDYTF.

The V and J genes are TRBV5-1 and TRBJ2-1; the D gene is possibly TRBD1 (5 bases). Trimming shortened V by 4 bases and J by 3 bases, and 17 bases separated the two germline ends. Germline loops: CDR1 SGHRS, CDR2 YFSETQ. CDR3 length: 16 amino acids. CDR3 nucleotide sequence: TGCGCCAGCAGCACCGGTCCACAGGACCTCTACAATGAGCAGTTCTTC. It codes for CASSTGPQDLYNEQFF.

The chain links TRBV5-1 to TRBJ2-4; D not resolved. From germline, CDR1 is SGHRS and CDR2 YFSETQ. V was pared by 0 bases and J by 13 bases, with 14 bases between. The CDR3 is 13 amino acids. Here the CDR3 reads CASSLGGWQEQYF. CDR3 in DNA: TGCGCCAGCAGCTTGGGCGGTTGGCAAGAGCAGTACTTC.

This clonotype has just a few counts. This chain connects TRBV6-2 or TRBV6-3 to TRBJ1-1, with TRBD1 as a possible D gene (5 bases). The V and J ends lost 4 bases and 5 bases respectively, with 11 bases between them. CDR3 length: 13 residues. Germline V gives CDR1 MNHEY, CDR2 SVGEGT. The CDR3 region is CASSLTGETEAFF. The CDR3 DNA sequence: TGTGCCAGCAGTTTAACGGGGGAGACTGAAGCTTTCTTT.

The rearrangement links TRBV15 to TRBJ1-2; D possibly corresponds to TRBD1 (5 bases). The CDR3 is made up of 17 amino acids. Germline V lookup: CDR1 LNHNV, CDR2 YYDKDF (reference sequence). Deletions cut 2 bases from V and 2 bases from J, with 18 bases between. In DNA, the CDR3 is TGTGCCACCAGCAGACCAGACAGACTCGGTTTGAACTATGGCTACACCTTC. Amino acid sequence: CATSRPDRLGLNYGYTF.

J is TRBJ2-1 and V is TRBV27; D not resolved. The CDR3 has 12 amino acids. V lost 7 bases and J lost 5, with 9 bases in between. CDR1 is MNHEY and CDR2 is SMNVEV in the germline V gene (reference sequence). CDR3 DNA: TGTGCCAGCAAAGGCACTCACAATGAGCAGTTCTTC. This encodes CASKGTHNEQFF.

This chain links TRBV11-2 with TRBJ2-5; a possible D gene is TRBD1 (6 bases). Trimming cost V 2 bases and J 5 bases, with 27 bases left between them. This CDR3 is built from 19 residues. Germline V gene sequence: CDR1 SGHAT, CDR2 FQNNGV. CDR3 loop: CASSLSSPPKQGTGETQYF. For the CDR3, the DNA is TGTGCCAGCAGCTTATCAAGCCCCCCCAAACAGGGCACCGGGGAGACCCAGTACTTC.

The CDR3 spells CASSFYGGGGYTF. DNA of the CDR3: TGTGCCAGCAGTTTTTATGGCGGCGGTGGCTACACCTTC. V is TRBV12-3 or TRBV12-4 and J is TRBJ1-2; D not resolved. The CDR3 extends over 13 amino acids. V was pared by 3 bases and J by 7 bases, with 12 bases between.

The V call is TRBV5-6, the J call TRBJ2-7; D may be TRBD1 or TRBD2 (5 bases each). Trimming pared 1 base from V and 6 bases from J, leaving 14 bases between. Germline V gene lookup returns CDR1 SGHDT and CDR2 YYEEEE. The CDR3 runs to 14 residues. The CDR3 protein is CASSLWQGVSEQYF. CDR3 nucleotide sequence: TGTGCCAGCAGCTTGTGGCAGGGAGTGAGCGAGCAGTACTTC.

This clonotype was recorded a few times. V usage is TRBV6-6 and J usage is TRBJ1-6; 10 bases align to TRBD1. Trimming at V came to 6 bases and at J to 6 bases, leaving 11 bases not matched to a gene. This CDR3 is built from 17 residues. Germline assignment: CDR1 MNHNY and CDR2 SVGAGI (reference sequence). Here the CDR3 reads CASRGDRGQWRNSPLHF. DNA for the CDR3: TGTGCCAGCAGGGGGGACAGGGGCCAATGGCGTAATTCACCCCTCCACTTT.

The genes are TRBV12-5 and TRBJ1-1; D might be TRBD1 (5 bases). Trimming took 0 bases from V and 4 from J, leaving 12 bases between them. The germline V gene has CDR1 LGHNT and CDR2 FRNRAP. This CDR3 comprises 15 residues. The CDR3 is CASGLVLRGLTEAFF. CDR3 DNA: TGTGCTAGTGGTTTGGTACTTAGGGGCCTCACTGAAGCTTTCTTT.

V and J are TRBV12-3 or TRBV12-4 and TRBJ1-2; no clear D. The CDR3 is made up of 14 amino acids. The V and J ends lost 4 bases and 3 bases respectively, with 12 bases between them. The CDR3 DNA reads TGTGCCAGCAGTTATATATCGGGTTACTATGGCTACACCTTC. Translation gives CASSYISGYYGYTF.

The V call is TRBV12-3 or TRBV12-4, the J call TRBJ2-2; TRBD1 agrees at 9 bases. The CDR3 runs 15 residues. V shed 11 bases, J shed 4 bases, and the junction held 11 bases outside the gene matches. CDR3 nucleotide sequence: TGTGCCGGCCTCTGGACAGGGGAAATCACCGGGGAGCTGTTTTTT. It is translated as CAGLWTGEITGELFF.

A single count supports this clonotype. Relative to the germline gene, one junction end is altered; a read error may explain this. The chain employs TRBV12-3 or TRBV12-4 and TRBJ2-3, with unresolved D. This CDR3 has 12 amino acids. The CDR3 DNA reads TGTGCCAGCAGACCGAGCGCAGATGCGCAGTATTTT. Translating gives CASRPSADAQYF.

The rearrangement links TRBV3-1 to TRBJ2-7, with D perhaps TRBD1 (6 bases). This CDR3 has 13 residues. CDR1 and CDR2 from the germline V gene are LGHDT and YNNKEL (reference sequence). Trimming pared 2 bases from V and 6 bases from J, leaving 11 bases between. CDR3 sequence reads: CASSQNSQGEQYF. The CDR3 bases are TGTGCCAGCAGCCAAAACTCACAGGGCGAGCAGTACTTC.

The V and J genes are TRBV12-3 or TRBV12-4 and TRBJ2-2, with 7 bases matching TRBD2. The J segment lost 5 bases and the V segment lost 3 bases, leaving 12 bases of the junction unmatched. The CDR3 loop spans 17 amino acids. CDR3 sequence (DNA): TGTGCCAGCAGTTTTTCGCCACGGCGGGAGTTTACCGGGGAGCTGTTTTTT. Translation gives CASSFSPRREFTGELFF.

This chain joins TRBV2 and TRBJ1-5; D gene unclear. Looked up from germline, CDR1 is SNHLY and CDR2 is FYNNEI. Trimming left V 2 bases short and J 1 base short, with 6 bases between. CDR3 length: 14 residues. CDR3 residues: CASSELVSNQPQHF. The CDR3 bases are TGTGCCAGCAGTGAACTGGTCAGCAATCAGCCCCAGCATTTT. Full variable domain (remainder filled in from reference TRBV2 and TRBJ1-5): EPEVTQTPSHQVTQMGQEVILRCVPISNHLYFYWYRQILGQKVEFLVSFYNNEISEKSEIFDDQFSVERPDGSNFTLKIRSTKLEDSAMYFCASSELVSNQPQHFGDGTRLSIL.

The gene calls are TRBV4-3 and TRBJ2-7; D unresolved. Trimming removed 1 base at V and 1 base at J, with 14 bases between. This CDR3 region has 16 residues. CDR1 is LGHNA and CDR2 is YSLEER in the germline V gene. CDR3 DNA sequence: TGCGCCAGCAGCCAAGGAATAGCAGAGGCTTCCTACGAGCAGTACTTC. This encodes CASSQGIAEASYEQYF.

The genes are TRBV20-1 and TRBJ2-1; D ambiguous. The germline V gene encodes CDR1 DFQATT and CDR2 SNEGSKA (reference sequence). Between the trimmed V and J ends, which lost 2 bases and 8 bases, there was a span of 10 bases. The CDR3 sequence is 12 residues long. The CDR3 is CSARLIVDEQFF. CDR3 DNA: TGCAGTGCTAGACTGATCGTCGATGAGCAGTTCTTC.

This clonotype has just a few counts. V is TRBV2 and J is TRBJ2-1; 8 bases match TRBD2. This CDR3 contains 14 residues. Germline CDR1 is SNHLY and CDR2 is FYNNEI. Germline trimming cut 5 bases from V and 5 bases from J; bases unmatched to any gene: 5. The CDR3 loop reads CASSQRGRDNEQFF. CDR3 nucleotide sequence: TGTGCCAGCAGTCAGCGGGGGAGGGACAATGAGCAGTTCTTC.

This clonotype has just a few counts. CDR3 DNA sequence: TGTGCCAGCAGTTCTGGTACGTTCGGCACAGATACGCAGTATTTT. The encoded protein is CASSSGTFGTDTQYF. J is TRBJ2-3 and V is TRBV27; D is undetermined. The germline CDR1 and CDR2 sequences are MNHEY and SMNVEV (reference sequence). V was trimmed by 4 bases and J by 1 base, leaving 12 bases between them. CDR3 length: 15 residues.

This sequence joins TRBV2 and TRBJ2-7; no clear D gene. Near its end, the DNA agrees better with TRBJ2-5, so the J call may be wrong. Germline loops: CDR1 SNHLY, CDR2 FYNNEI. The CDR3 runs to 14 residues. The CDR3 sequence: CASPRRRHLGTQYF. The CDR3 DNA follows: TGTGCCAGCCCCCGAAGACGCCATTTGGGGACCCAGTACTTC.

The chain joins TRBV28 to TRBJ2-7, with 7 bases that match TRBD1. CDR1 MDHEN and CDR2 SYDVKM come from the germline V gene. V was pared by 5 bases and J by 3 bases, with 19 bases of the junction left unmatched. CDR3 length: 18 residues. CDR3 nucleotides: TGTGCCAGCAGTACTGGGACAGTGCTAACCTCTTATAACTACGAGCAGTACTTC. As protein: CASSTGTVLTSYNYEQYF.

The genes are TRBV7-9 and TRBJ1-3; unclear D gene. Germline V gene lookup returns CDR1 SEHNR and CDR2 FQNEAQ (reference sequence). With 8 bases removed from V and 7 bases from J, the gap between germline ends came to 9 bases. The CDR3 extends over 11 amino acids. The CDR3 reads CASGLGNTIYF. The DNA for the CDR3 is TGTGCCAGCGGCCTTGGGAACACCATATATTTT.

This rearrangement joins TRBV25-1 to TRBJ2-5; 10 bases are a match to TRBD1. This CDR3 contains 13 residues. Germline V gene sequence: CDR1 MGHDK, CDR2 SYGVNS. The V segment lost 8 bases and the J segment 5 bases; nucleotides outside the gene matches: 5. The CDR3 spells CASWDRGSETQYF. The CDR3 nucleotides read TGTGCCAGCTGGGACAGGGGATCGGAGACCCAGTACTTC.